The entry below gives a single TCR beta chain sequence along with its context. Its antigen is not known. This entry belongs to a study of Ad26.COV2.S vaccination and SARS-CoV-2 variants. Broader study findings: Spike-specific TCR breadth was greater after Ad26.COV2.S than placebo. Similar non-spike TCR breadth was seen in vaccine and placebo recipients. Analyses of TCR breadth and depth may have underestimated total T cell responses.

In germline, CDR1 is LGHDT, CDR2 YNNKEL (reference sequence). J lost 0 bases, V lost 4 bases, and 3 bases had no gene match. There are 15 residues in the CDR3. Using immunoSEQ multiplex PCR, the repertoire was profiled, and TCRdb retains in-frame clones only, with some absent. Here the sample spans 400,000 to 450,000 clones, around nine tenths being singletons. Stated treatment: around 19 received Ad26.COV2.S at low or high dose, single or two shots; about 5 received placebo; per-sample allocation not given. The samples date from day 63 after the first vaccine or placebo injection. This chain joins TRBV3-1 (or the pseudogene TRBV3-2) and TRBJ2-1; 7 nucleotides match TRBD1. Sample: peripheral blood, taken in a trial of Ad26.COV2.S vaccine versus placebo. The origin of this receptor is a person between 18 and 65 years old who received the Ad26.COV2.S COVID-19 vaccine or a placebo. The CDR3 nucleotides read TGTGCCAGCAGCCGGACAGGCGGCTCCTACAATGAGCAGTTCTTC. It yields the protein CASSRTGGSYNEQFF.